The clone carrying this TCR beta chain was seen repeatedly, ten times or more. Amplification yielded TCR beta CDR3 regions, with RNA transcripts as the source. HTBI primers were employed in a first-round RT-PCR of the TCR CDR3. TCRdb reanalysed the multiplex PCR reads using MiXCR and keeps one entry per CDR3 protein. The sample comprises 300,000 to 400,000 distinct CDR3 sequences, 14% of which are singletons, and roughly 21% rests with the top ten. Isolation of PBMCs was performed on about 10 ml fresh peripheral blood. The data derive from a study of T cells in Graves' hyperthyroidism and ophthalmopathy. The ends were cut back, 2 bases at V and 2 bases at J, with 10 bases in the middle. CDR1 and CDR2 from the germline V gene are MGHDK and SYGVNS. The CDR3 extends over 14 amino acids.

The genes are TRBV25-1 and TRBJ2-7; no clear D gene. Sequencing was carried out using blood. This TCR was recovered from a woman aged 25 to 45 with Graves' ophthalmopathy. The CDR3 loop reads CASSEGRLTYEQYF. The CDR3 nucleotides are TGTGCCAGCAGTGAAGGACGGCTCACCTACGAGCAGTACTTC.